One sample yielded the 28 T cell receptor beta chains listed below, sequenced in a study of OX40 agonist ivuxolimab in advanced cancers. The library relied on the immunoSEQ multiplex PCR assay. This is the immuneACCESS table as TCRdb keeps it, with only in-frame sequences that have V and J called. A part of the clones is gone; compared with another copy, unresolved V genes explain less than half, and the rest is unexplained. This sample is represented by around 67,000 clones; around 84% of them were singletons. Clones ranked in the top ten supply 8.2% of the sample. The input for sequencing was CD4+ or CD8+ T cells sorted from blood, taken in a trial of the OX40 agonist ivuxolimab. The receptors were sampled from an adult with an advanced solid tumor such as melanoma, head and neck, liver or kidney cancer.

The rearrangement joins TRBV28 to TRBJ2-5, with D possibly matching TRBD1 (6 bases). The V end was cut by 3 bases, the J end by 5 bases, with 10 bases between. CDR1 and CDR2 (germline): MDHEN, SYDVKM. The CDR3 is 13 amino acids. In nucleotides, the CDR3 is TGTGCCAGCAGTTTGTCAGGGGTTGAGACCCAGTACTTC. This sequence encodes CASSLSGVETQYF.

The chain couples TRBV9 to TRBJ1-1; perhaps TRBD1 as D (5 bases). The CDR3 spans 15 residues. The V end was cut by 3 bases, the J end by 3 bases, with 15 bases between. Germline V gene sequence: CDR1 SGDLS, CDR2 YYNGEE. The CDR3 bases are TGTGCCAGCAGCGGACAAGACAGCACGGACACTGAAGCTTTCTTT. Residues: CASSGQDSTDTEAFF.

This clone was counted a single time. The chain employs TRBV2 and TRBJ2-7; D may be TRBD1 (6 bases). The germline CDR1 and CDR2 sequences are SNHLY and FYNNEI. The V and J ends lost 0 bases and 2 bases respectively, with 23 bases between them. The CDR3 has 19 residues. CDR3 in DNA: TGTGCCAGCAGTGAAGCGCTTACCAGGGGCGCTTTGAGGCCCTACGAGCAGTACTTC. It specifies CASSEALTRGALRPYEQYF. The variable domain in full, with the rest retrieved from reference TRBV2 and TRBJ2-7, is EPEVTQTPSHQVTQMGQEVILRCVPISNHLYFYWYRQILGQKVEFLVSFYNNEISEKSEIFDDQFSVERPDGSNFTLKIRSTKLEDSAMYFCASSEALTRGALRPYEQYFGPGTRLTVT.

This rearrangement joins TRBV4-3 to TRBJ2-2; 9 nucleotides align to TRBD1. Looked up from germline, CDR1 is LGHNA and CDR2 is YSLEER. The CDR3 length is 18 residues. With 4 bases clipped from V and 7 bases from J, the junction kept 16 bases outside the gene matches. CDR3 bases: TGCGCCAGCAGCCCCCAATCGACAGGGGGGCTTTTACGCGGGGAGCTGTTTTTT. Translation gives CASSPQSTGGLLRGELFF.

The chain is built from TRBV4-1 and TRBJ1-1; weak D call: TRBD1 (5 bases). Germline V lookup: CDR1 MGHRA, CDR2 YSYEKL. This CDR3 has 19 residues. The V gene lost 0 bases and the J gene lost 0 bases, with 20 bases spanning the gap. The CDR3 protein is CASSQDLLSVQEMNTEAFF. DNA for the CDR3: TGCGCCAGCAGCCAAGATCTTCTCTCCGTACAGGAGATGAACACTGAAGCTTTCTTT.

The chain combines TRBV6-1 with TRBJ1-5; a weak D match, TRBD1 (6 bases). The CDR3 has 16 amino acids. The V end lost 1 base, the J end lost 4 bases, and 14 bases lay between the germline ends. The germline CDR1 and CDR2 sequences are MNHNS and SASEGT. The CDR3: CASSEGGQGGNQPQHF. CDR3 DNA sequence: TGTGCCAGCAGTGAAGGGGGGCAGGGAGGGAATCAGCCCCAGCATTTT.

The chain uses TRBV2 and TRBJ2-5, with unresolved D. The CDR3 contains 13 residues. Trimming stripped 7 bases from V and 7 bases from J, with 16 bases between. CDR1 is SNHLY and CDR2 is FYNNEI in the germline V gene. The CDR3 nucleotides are TGTGCCAGCATGGGCTGGACCTCGGGGACCCAGTACTTC. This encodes CASMGWTSGTQYF. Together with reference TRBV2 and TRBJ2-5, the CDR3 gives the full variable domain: EPEVTQTPSHQVTQMGQEVILRCVPISNHLYFYWYRQILGQKVEFLVSFYNNEISEKSEIFDDQFSVERPDGSNFTLKIRSTKLEDSAMYFCASMGWTSGTQYFGPGTRLLVL.

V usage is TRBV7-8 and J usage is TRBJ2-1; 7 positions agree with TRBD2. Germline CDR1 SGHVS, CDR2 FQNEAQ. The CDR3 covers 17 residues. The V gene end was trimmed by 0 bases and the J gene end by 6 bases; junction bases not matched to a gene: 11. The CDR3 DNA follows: TGTGCCAGCAGCTTAGCGATCGCTAGCGGCATGGGCAATGAGCAGTTCTTC. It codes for CASSLAIASGMGNEQFF.

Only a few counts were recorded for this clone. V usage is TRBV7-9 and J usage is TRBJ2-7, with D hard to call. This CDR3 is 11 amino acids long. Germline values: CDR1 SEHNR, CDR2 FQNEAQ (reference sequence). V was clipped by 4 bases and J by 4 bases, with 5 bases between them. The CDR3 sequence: CASSYNYEQYF. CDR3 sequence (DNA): TGTGCCAGCAGCTATAATTACGAGCAGTACTTC.

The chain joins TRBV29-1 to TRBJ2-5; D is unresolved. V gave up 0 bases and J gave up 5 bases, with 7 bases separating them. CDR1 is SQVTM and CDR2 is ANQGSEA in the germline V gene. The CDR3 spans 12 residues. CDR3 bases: TGCAGCGTTGAAGACTCATCGGAGACCCAGTACTTC. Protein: CSVEDSSETQYF.

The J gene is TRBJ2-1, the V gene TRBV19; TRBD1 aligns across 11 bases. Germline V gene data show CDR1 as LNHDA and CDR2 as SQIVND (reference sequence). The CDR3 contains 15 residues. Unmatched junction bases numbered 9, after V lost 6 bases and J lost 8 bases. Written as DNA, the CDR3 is TGTGCCAGTAGGGACAGGGGGCGCGGGACCGATGAGCAGTTCTTC. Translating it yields CASRDRGRGTDEQFF.

CDR3 sequence: CASRSLGFTDTQYF. The CDR3 DNA reads TGTGCCAGCAGGTCCCTGGGTTTCACAGATACGCAGTATTTT. The gene calls are TRBV2 and TRBJ2-3; D call uncertain. The CDR3 spans 14 residues. Trimming cost V 6 bases and J 2 bases, with 12 bases left between them. The germline CDR1 and CDR2 sequences are SNHLY and FYNNEI.

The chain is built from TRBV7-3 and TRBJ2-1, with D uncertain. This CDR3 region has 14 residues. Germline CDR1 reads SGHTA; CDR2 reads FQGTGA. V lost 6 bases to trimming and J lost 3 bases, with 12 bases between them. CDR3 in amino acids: CASSQSGNYNEQFF. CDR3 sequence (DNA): TGTGCCAGCAGTCAGAGTGGGAACTACAATGAGCAGTTCTTC.

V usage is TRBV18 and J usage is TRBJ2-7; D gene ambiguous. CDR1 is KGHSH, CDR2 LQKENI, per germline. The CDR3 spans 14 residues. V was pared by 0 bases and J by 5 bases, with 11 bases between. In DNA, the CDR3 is TGTGCCAGCTCACCACCGGCGAGTGCCCACGAGCAGTACTTC. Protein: CASSPPASAHEQYF.

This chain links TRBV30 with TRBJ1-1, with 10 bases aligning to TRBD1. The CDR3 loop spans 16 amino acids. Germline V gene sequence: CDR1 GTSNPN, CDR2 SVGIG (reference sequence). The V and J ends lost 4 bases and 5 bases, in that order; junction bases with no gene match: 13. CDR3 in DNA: TGTGCCTGGAATAGGGCGACAGGGGGCGTGTGGACTGAAGCTTTCTTT. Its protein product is CAWNRATGGVWTEAFF.

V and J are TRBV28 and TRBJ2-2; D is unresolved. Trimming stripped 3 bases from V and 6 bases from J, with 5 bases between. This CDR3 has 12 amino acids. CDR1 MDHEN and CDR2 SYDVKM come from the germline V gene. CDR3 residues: CASSFRAGELFF. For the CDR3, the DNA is TGTGCCAGCAGTTTTAGGGCCGGGGAGCTGTTTTTT.

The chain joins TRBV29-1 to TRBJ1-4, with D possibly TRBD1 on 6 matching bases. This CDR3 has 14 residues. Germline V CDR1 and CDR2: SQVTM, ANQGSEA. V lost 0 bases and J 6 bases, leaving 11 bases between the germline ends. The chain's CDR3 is CSVEDSAGDEKLFF. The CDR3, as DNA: TGCAGCGTTGAAGATTCCGCAGGGGATGAAAAACTGTTTTTT.

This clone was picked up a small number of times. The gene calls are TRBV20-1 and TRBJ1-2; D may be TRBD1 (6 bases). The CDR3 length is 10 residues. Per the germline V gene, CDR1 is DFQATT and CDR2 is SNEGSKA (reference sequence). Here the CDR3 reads CSLGAYGYTF. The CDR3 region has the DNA TGCAGCCTGGGGGCCTATGGCTACACCTTC.

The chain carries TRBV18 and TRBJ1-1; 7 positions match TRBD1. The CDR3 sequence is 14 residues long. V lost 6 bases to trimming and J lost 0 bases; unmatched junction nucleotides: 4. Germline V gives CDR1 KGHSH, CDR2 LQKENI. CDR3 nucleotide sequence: TGTGCCAGCTCCCCGACAGGGCTGAACACTGAAGCTTTCTTT. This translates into CASSPTGLNTEAFF.

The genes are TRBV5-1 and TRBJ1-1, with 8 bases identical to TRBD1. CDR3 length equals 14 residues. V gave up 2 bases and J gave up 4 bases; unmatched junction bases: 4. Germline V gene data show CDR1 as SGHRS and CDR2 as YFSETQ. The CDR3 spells CASSLGDRGTEAFF. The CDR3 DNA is TGCGCCAGCAGCTTAGGAGACAGGGGCACTGAAGCTTTCTTT.

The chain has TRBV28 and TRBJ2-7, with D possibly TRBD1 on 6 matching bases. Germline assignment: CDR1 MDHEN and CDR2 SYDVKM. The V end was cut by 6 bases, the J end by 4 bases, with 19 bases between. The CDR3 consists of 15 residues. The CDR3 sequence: CASSRLGALRYEQYF. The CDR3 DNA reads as TGTGCCAGCAGCAGGCTGGGGGCCCTCCGATACGAGCAGTACTTC.

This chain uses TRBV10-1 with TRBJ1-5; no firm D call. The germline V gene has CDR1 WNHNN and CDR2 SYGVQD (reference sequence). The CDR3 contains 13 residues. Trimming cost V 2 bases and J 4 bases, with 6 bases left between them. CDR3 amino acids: CASSETSNQPQHF. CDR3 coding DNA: TGCGCCAGCAGTGAGACTAGTAATCAGCCCCAGCATTTT.

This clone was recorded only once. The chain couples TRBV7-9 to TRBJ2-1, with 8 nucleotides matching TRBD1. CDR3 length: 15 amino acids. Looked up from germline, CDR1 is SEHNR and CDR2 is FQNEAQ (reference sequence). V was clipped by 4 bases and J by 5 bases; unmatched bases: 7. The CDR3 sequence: CASSSQGALDNEQFF. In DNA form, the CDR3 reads TGTGCCAGCAGCTCTCAGGGGGCTTTGGACAATGAGCAGTTCTTC.

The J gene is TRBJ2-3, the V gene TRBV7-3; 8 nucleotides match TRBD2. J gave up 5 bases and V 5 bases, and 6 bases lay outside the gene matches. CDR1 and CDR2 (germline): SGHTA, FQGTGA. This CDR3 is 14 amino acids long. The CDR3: CASSASGGGDTQYF. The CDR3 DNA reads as TGTGCCAGCAGCGCCAGCGGGGGCGGAGATACGCAGTATTTT. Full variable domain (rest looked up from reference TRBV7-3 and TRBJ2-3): GAGVSQTPSNKVTEKGKYVELRCDPISGHTALYWYRQSLGQGPEFLIYFQGTGAADDSGLPNDRFFAVRPEGSVSTLKIQRTERGDSAVYLCASSASGGGDTQYFGPGTRLTVL.

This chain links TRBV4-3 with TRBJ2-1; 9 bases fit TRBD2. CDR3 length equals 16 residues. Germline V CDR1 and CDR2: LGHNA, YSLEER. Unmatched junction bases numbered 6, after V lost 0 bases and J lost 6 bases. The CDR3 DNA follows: TGCGCCAGCAGCCAAGATGCGGGAGGGGTTATCAATGAGCAGTTCTTC. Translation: CASSQDAGGVINEQFF.

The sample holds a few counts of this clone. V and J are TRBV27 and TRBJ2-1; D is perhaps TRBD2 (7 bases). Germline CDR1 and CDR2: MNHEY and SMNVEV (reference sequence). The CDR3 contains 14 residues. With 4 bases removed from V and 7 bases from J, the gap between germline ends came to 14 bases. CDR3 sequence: CASSSRTRGNEQFF. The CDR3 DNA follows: TGTGCCAGCAGTTCACGGACTAGGGGGAATGAGCAGTTCTTC.

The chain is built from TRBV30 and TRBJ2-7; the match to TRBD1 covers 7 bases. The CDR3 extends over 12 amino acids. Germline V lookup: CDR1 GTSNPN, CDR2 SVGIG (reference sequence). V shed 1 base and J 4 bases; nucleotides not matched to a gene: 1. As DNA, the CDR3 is TGTGCCTGGAGTGAACAGGGGTACGAGCAGTACTTC. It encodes CAWSEQGYEQYF.

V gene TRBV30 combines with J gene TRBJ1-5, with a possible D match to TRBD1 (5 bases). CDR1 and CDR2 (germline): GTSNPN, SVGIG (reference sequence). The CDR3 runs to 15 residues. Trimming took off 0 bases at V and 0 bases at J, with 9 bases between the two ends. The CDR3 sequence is CAWSVSGHSNQPQHF. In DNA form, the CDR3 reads TGTGCCTGGAGTGTAAGTGGACATAGCAATCAGCCCCAGCATTTT.